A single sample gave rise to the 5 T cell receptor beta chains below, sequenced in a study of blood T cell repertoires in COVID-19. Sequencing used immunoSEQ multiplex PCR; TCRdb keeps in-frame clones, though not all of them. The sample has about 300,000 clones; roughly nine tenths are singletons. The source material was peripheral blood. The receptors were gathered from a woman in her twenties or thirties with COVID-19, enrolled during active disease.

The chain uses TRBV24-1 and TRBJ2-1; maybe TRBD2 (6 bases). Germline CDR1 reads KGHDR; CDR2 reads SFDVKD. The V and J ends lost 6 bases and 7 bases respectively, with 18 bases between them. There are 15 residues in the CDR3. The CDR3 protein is CATSNRGGASNEQFF. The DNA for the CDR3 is TGTGCCACCAGTAACAGAGGAGGGGCTTCAAATGAGCAGTTCTTC.

CDR3: CASSLAGPNTEAFF. As DNA, the CDR3 is TGTGCCAGCAGCTTAGCAGGGCCGAACACTGAAGCTTTCTTT. V is TRBV11-3 and J is TRBJ1-1; possible D gene TRBD1, 5 bases. Germline loops: CDR1 SGHNT, CDR2 YENEEA. The CDR3 extends over 14 amino acids. V lost 1 base, J lost 1 base, and 7 bases lay in between.

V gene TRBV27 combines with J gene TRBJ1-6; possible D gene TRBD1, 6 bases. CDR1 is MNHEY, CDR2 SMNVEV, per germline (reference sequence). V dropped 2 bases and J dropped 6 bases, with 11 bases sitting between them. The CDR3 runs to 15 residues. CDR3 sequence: CASSLTRGANSPLHF. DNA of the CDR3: TGTGCCAGCAGTTTAACCCGGGGGGCTAATTCACCCCTCCACTTT.

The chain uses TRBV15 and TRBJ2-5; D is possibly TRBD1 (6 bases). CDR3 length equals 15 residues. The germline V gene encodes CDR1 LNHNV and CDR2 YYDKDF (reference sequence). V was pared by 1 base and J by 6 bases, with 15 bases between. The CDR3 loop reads CATSRGGQGIKTQYF. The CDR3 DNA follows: TGTGCCACCAGCAGAGGGGGGCAGGGGATAAAGACCCAGTACTTC. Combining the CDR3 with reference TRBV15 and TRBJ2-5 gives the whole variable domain DAMVIQNPRYQVTQFGKPVTLSCSQTLNHNVMYWYQQKSSQAPKLLFHYYDKDFNNEADTPDNFQSRRPNTSFCFLDIRSPGLGDTAMYLCATSRGGQGIKTQYFGPGTRLLVL.

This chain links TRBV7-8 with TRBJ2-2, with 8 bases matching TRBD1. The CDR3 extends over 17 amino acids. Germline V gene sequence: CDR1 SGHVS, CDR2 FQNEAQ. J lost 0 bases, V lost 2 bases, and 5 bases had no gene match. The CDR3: CASSLPRQGTNTGELFF. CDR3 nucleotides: TGTGCCAGCAGCTTACCTCGACAGGGGACGAACACCGGGGAGCTGTTTTTT.